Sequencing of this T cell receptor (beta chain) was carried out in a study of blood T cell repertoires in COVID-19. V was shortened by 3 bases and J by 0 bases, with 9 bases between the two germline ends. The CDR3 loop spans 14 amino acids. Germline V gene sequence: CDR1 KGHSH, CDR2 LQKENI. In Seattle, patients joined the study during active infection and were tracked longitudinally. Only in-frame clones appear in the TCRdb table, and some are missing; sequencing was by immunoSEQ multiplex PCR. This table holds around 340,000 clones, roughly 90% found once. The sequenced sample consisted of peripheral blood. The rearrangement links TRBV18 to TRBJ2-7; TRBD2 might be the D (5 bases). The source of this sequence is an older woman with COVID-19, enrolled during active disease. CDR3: CASSPSGNSYEQYF. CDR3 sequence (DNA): TGTGCCAGCTCACCGTCCGGGAACTCCTACGAGCAGTACTTC.